This is a list of T cell receptor beta chains from one sample in a study of vaccination and CD4 T cells after COVID-19. Their target antigens are unknown. TCRdb itself ran the PCR reads through MiXCR, one entry per CDR3 protein. The repertoire includes some 9,600 distinct CDR3 sequences, around 50% of them detected once, and more than 20% sits in the top ten. Sequenced material: CD4+ T cells from blood, cultured in vitro. These receptors were taken from a human donor who had recovered from COVID-19. Both conserved end residues are part of each CDR3. D genes are given only for firm matches. Rows give clone size only sometimes, using once, few, many, or a class for an expanded clone.

size	D	V	length	J	CDR3	DNA
NA	TRBD1	TRBV20-1	12	TRBJ1-1	CSASLDRGVAFF	TGCAGTGCTAGTCTTGACAGGGGTGTAGCTTTCTTT
medium-sized	TRBD2	TRBV7-8	17	TRBJ2-3	CASSPTGLAGVRDTQYF	TGTGCCAGCAGCCCCACCGGACTAGCGGGAGTTCGGGATACGCAGTATTTT
NA	TRBD2	TRBV3-1	14	TRBJ2-7	CASSPAGGVREQYF	TGTGCCAGCTCGCCGGCGGGGGGAGTGCGGGAGCAGTACTTC
few	TRBD2	TRBV20-1	17	TRBJ2-5	CSARDAMAGGRGETQYF	TGCAGTGCTAGAGATGCGATGGCGGGGGGGCGGGGAGAGACCCAGTACTTC
NA	NA	TRBV19	15	TRBJ1-1	CASSRYRSSDTEAFF	TGTGCCAGTAGTCGGTACAGGTCCTCGGACACTGAAGCTTTCTTT
NA	NA	TRBV6-1	12	TRBJ1-1	CASSMVGFEAFF	TGTGCCAGCAGTATGGTAGGCTTTGAAGCTTTCTTT
NA	TRBD2	TRBV20-1	14	TRBJ2-3	CSASRLAGVYTQYF	TGCAGTGCTAGCCGACTAGCGGGGGTGTATACGCAGTATTTT
NA	TRBD2	TRBV20-1	13	TRBJ2-1	CSVPGLAYNEQFF	TGCAGTGTACCGGGACTAGCTTACAATGAGCAGTTCTTC
NA	NA	TRBV14	13	TRBJ2-3	CASSRFDTDTQYF	TGTGCCAGCAGCCGCTTCGACACAGATACGCAGTATTTT
NA	TRBD1	TRBV2	15	TRBJ1-6	CASSEEQGYNSPLHF	TGTGCCAGCAGTGAAGAACAGGGGTATAATTCACCCCTCCACTTT
few	NA	TRBV28	13	TRBJ1-2	CASRARVTYGYTF	TGTGCCAGCAGGGCCAGGGTAACCTATGGCTACACCTTC
few	NA	TRBV20-1	14	TRBJ2-5	CSASPAGDQETQYF	TGCAGTGCTAGTCCGGCAGGGGATCAAGAGACCCAGTACTTC
NA	NA	TRBV6-1	11	TRBJ2-1	CASSPTYEQFF	TGTGCCAGCAGTCCCACCTACGAGCAGTTCTTC
NA	TRBD1	TRBV7-9	17	TRBJ1-1	CASSPLGQGGADTEAFF	TGTGCCAGCAGCCCCCTGGGACAGGGGGGGGCCGACACTGAAGCTTTCTTT
NA	TRBD2	TRBV11-2	16	TRBJ2-7	CASSLSTSGRSYEQYF	TGTGCCAGCAGCTTATCGACTAGCGGGAGATCCTACGAGCAGTACTTC
once	NA	TRBV28	11	TRBJ1-1	CASSFGTEAFF	TGTGCCAGCAGTTTTGGGACTGAAGCTTTCTTT
few	NA	TRBV24-1	15	TRBJ2-5	CATSDFGGRQETQYF	TGTGCCACCAGTGATTTTGGGGGGCGGCAAGAGACCCAGTACTTC
few	TRBD2	TRBV7-6	15	TRBJ2-3	CASSLGLAAEDTQYF	TGTGCCAGCAGCCTTGGCCTAGCGGCGGAAGATACGCAGTATTTT
few	NA	TRBV7-8	16	TRBJ2-7	CASSSAGARELREQYF	TGTGCCAGCAGCTCCGCCGGGGCCCGGGAGTTGCGCGAGCAGTACTTC
NA	NA	TRBV20-1	15	TRBJ2-1	CSARSLGSSYNEQFF	TGCAGTGCTAGGTCCCTGGGGAGCTCCTACAATGAGCAGTTCTTC
NA	NA	TRBV6-1	12	TRBJ2-7	CASSVLGYEQYF	TGTGCCAGCAGTGTCCTAGGCTACGAGCAGTACTTC
NA	NA	TRBV6-1	11	TRBJ1-1	CASRDRIEAFF	TGTGCCAGCAGGGACCGGATTGAAGCTTTCTTT
NA	NA	TRBV5-4	14	TRBJ2-2	CASSSSQWRGELFF	TGTGCCAGCAGCTCAAGTCAGTGGCGCGGGGAGCTGTTTTTT
NA	NA	TRBV28	13	TRBJ1-1	CASSTPSPSEAFF	TGTGCCAGCAGTACGCCAAGCCCTTCTGAAGCTTTCTTT
NA	TRBD2	TRBV7-2	16	TRBJ2-7	CASSSRTSGSRYEQYF	TGTGCCAGCAGCTCACGGACTAGCGGGAGTAGGTACGAGCAGTACTTC
few	TRBD2	TRBV4-1	15	TRBJ2-5	CASSQDGGLAETQYF	TGCGCCAGCAGCCAAGATGGGGGACTAGCGGAGACCCAGTACTTC
few	NA	TRBV6-1	15	TRBJ1-6	CASMGGFSYNSPLHF	TGTGCCAGCATGGGCGGATTCTCCTATAATTCACCCCTCCACTTT
NA	NA	TRBV28	15	TRBJ1-5	CASSLSGDSNQPQHF	TGTGCCAGCAGTTTATCAGGAGATAGCAATCAGCCCCAGCATTTT
NA	TRBD1	TRBV20-1	17	TRBJ2-3	CSASSKEDRGRKDTQYF	TGCAGTGCTAGCAGCAAAGAGGACAGGGGGCGGAAAGATACGCAGTATTTT
few	NA	TRBV5-1	15	TRBJ2-3	CASSLEARSTDTQYF	TGCGCCAGCAGCTTGGAGGCTAGAAGCACAGATACGCAGTATTTT
few	TRBD2	TRBV4-1	16	TRBJ2-3	CASSQEPSGSTDTQYF	TGCGCCAGCAGCCAAGAACCTAGCGGTAGCACAGATACGCAGTATTTT
NA	NA	TRBV6-1	13	TRBJ1-1	CASSVQQGTEAFF	TGTGCCAGCAGTGTACAACAGGGAACTGAAGCTTTCTTT
few	TRBD1	TRBV11-2	17	TRBJ1-6	CASSLGPSDRINSPLHF	TGTGCCAGCAGCTTAGGCCCTTCGGACAGGATTAATTCACCCCTCCACTTT
NA	NA	TRBV11-1	12	TRBJ2-2	CAKGLNTGELFF	TGTGCCAAAGGGTTGAACACCGGGGAGCTGTTTTTT
NA	TRBD2	TRBV20-1	19	TRBJ2-3	CSAKGYWPSGGSSTDTQYF	TGCAGTGCAAAGGGGTATTGGCCTAGCGGGGGCTCTAGCACAGATACGCAGTATTTT
NA	TRBD2	TRBV4-3	14	TRBJ2-3	CASSQDWRAGVEYF	TGCGCCAGCAGCCAAGATTGGAGAGCGGGAGTTGAGTATTTT
few	TRBD1	TRBV20-1	16	TRBJ1-5	CSARLQGLGSNQPQHF	TGCAGTGCTAGATTACAGGGGCTGGGGAGCAATCAGCCCCAGCATTTT
NA	NA	TRBV20-1	14	TRBJ1-2	CSVRIRDIAYGYTF	TGCAGTGTCCGGATCCGGGACATTGCCTATGGCTACACCTTC
NA	NA	TRBV5-1	18	TRBJ2-6	CASSFQAGRRYGANVLTF	TGCGCCAGCAGCTTTCAGGCAGGGCGGCGATATGGGGCCAACGTCCTGACTTTC
NA	NA	TRBV20-1	16	TRBJ2-1	CSAILPTRRSYNEQFF	TGCAGTGCCATATTGCCGACTAGGCGCTCCTACAATGAGCAGTTCTTC
NA	NA	TRBV2	14	TRBJ2-5	CASSETPMGETQYF	TGTGCCAGCAGTGAAACACCCATGGGGGAGACCCAGTACTTC
NA	NA	TRBV11-1	12	TRBJ1-1	CASSLKGTEAFF	TGTGCCAGCAGCTTAAAAGGCACTGAAGCTTTCTTT
few	NA	TRBV20-1	14	TRBJ1-5	CSARNPDPNQPQHF	TGCAGTGCTAGAAATCCGGATCCCAATCAGCCCCAGCATTTT
few	TRBD2	TRBV5-4	16	TRBJ2-3	CASSFAGTRSTDTQYF	TGTGCCAGCAGCTTCGCCGGGACTAGGTCGACAGATACGCAGTATTTT
NA	NA	TRBV20-1	12	TRBJ2-5	CSGQNRQETQYF	TGCAGTGGTCAGAACCGGCAAGAGACCCAGTACTTC
few	TRBD1	TRBV6-1	14	TRBJ2-7	CASRPGTGAYEQYF	TGTGCCAGCAGGCCCGGGACAGGGGCCTACGAGCAGTACTTC
NA	TRBD2	TRBV20-1	13	TRBJ2-2	CSARAGATGELFF	TGCAGTGCTAGGGCGGGAGCCACCGGGGAGCTGTTTTTT
NA	NA	TRBV28	15	TRBJ1-2	CASRPGGTLNYGYTF	TGTGCCAGCAGGCCGGGGGGAACACTAAACTATGGCTACACCTTC
NA	NA	TRBV7-9	16	TRBJ2-6	CASSLRLDSGANVLTF	TGTGCCAGCAGCTTGAGGTTGGACTCTGGGGCCAACGTCCTGACTTTC
few	NA	TRBV2	14	TRBJ2-5	CASSRNRQGETQYF	TGTGCCAGCAGCCGAAACAGGCAGGGGGAGACCCAGTACTTC
NA	NA	TRBV5-1	13	TRBJ1-2	CASRMTANYGYTF	TGCGCCAGCAGGATGACAGCTAACTATGGCTACACCTTC
NA	NA	TRBV5-4	16	TRBJ2-1	CASSPGLQGKYNEQFF	TGTGCCAGCAGCCCGGGGCTGCAGGGGAAATACAATGAGCAGTTCTTC
NA	TRBD2	TRBV7-2	14	TRBJ2-7	CASSSGLVGAEQYF	TGTGCCAGCAGCTCCGGACTAGTGGGCGCGGAGCAGTACTTC
NA	NA	TRBV20-1	14	TRBJ1-1	CSARQFGTNTEAFF	TGCAGTGCTCGACAATTTGGGACTAACACTGAAGCTTTCTTT
few	NA	TRBV4-2	15	TRBJ1-3	CASSQERFKGNTIYF	TGTGCCAGCAGCCAAGAACGTTTTAAAGGAAACACCATATATTTT
few	TRBD2	TRBV18	17	TRBJ2-2	CASSPGQRGTNTGELFF	TGTGCCAGCTCACCAGGGCAGCGGGGGACCAACACCGGGGAGCTGTTTTTT
NA	NA	TRBV6-1	14	TRBJ2-1	CASSELSRNNEQFF	TGTGCCAGCAGTGAATTATCACGAAACAATGAGCAGTTCTTC
NA	TRBD1	TRBV18	16	TRBJ1-2	CASSPGQGLRYYGYTF	TGTGCCAGCTCACCGGGACAGGGTTTGCGGTACTATGGCTACACCTTC
NA	NA	TRBV6-2/TRBV6-3	15	TRBJ2-7	CASTYRRLATYEQYF	TGTGCCAGCACCTACCGCAGGCTAGCGACCTACGAGCAGTACTTC